This entry lists 14 T cell receptor beta chains sequenced from one sample in a study of PD-L1 blockade in urothelial cancer. As for time point: pretreatment peripheral blood. Profiling relied on immunoSEQ multiplex PCR, and the TCRdb table lists in-frame clones only, not all of them. The sample contains about 45,000 clones, nearly 90% of which appear only once. This specimen consisted of PBMCs, obtained around atezolizumab (anti-PD-L1) treatment. Receptors originate from a donor at least 40 years old with urothelial cancer.

The rearrangement joins TRBV5-1 to TRBJ1-1; no reliable D call. This CDR3 region has 14 residues. The V end lost 0 bases, the J end lost 6 bases, and 12 bases lay between the germline ends. The germline gives CDR1 SGHRS, CDR2 YFSETQ. The CDR3 bases are TGCGCCAGCAGCTTGGGGGTGGGGAGCCCTGAAGCTTTCTTT. It translates to CASSLGVGSPEAFF.

The V gene is TRBV27, the J gene TRBJ1-2, with TRBD1 identical over 7 bases. The CDR3 has 14 residues. Germline V lookup: CDR1 MNHEY, CDR2 SMNVEV (reference sequence). V shed 4 bases, J shed 4 bases, and the junction held 6 bases outside the gene matches. This CDR3 is CASSSGQVLYGYTF. The CDR3 DNA is TGTGCCAGCAGTTCCGGACAGGTTCTCTATGGCTACACCTTC.

The CDR3 is CASSLGEGAFF. CDR3 sequence (DNA): TGTGCCAGCAGCTTGGGGGAGGGAGCTTTCTTT. The gene calls are TRBV13 and TRBJ1-1, with D maybe TRBD1 (5 bases). The CDR3 is 11 amino acids. Looked up from germline, CDR1 is PRHDT and CDR2 is FYEKMQ (reference sequence). Trimming shortened V by 3 bases and J by 10 bases, and 9 bases separated the two germline ends.

The J gene is TRBJ2-1, the V gene TRBV27, with D possibly being TRBD1 (6 bases). Deletions cut 3 bases from V and 4 bases from J, with 13 bases between. Germline-derived CDR1 and CDR2 are MNHEY and SMNVEV (reference sequence). The CDR3 extends over 15 amino acids. CDR3 in DNA: TGTGCCAGCAGTTTGGTGGGACACCGATACAATGAGCAGTTCTTC. It codes for CASSLVGHRYNEQFF.

Notes on this clone: Sequence at one end of the junction differs from germline and may be a read error. The same CDR3 can be traced to other DNA sequences in this sample. The CDR3: CASSHGTGGYEQYF. DNA for the CDR3: TGCGCCAGCAGTCATGGGACAGGGGGTTACGAACAGTACTTC. The chain recombines TRBV23-1 with TRBJ2-7, with 11 positions matching TRBD1. TRBV23-1 is known as an ORF, though its function is uncertain. The CDR3 extends over 14 amino acids.

The rearrangement links TRBV6-5 to TRBJ2-2, with 14 positions matching TRBD2. Germline CDR1 MNHEY, CDR2 SVGAGI. After removal of 6 bases from V and 10 bases from J, the junction contained 7 bases not matched to a gene. CDR3 size: 15 residues. The CDR3 nucleotides are TGTGCCAGCAGCCGCGGGACTAGCGGGAGTATGGAGCTGTTTTTT. It translates to CASSRGTSGSMELFF.

The J gene is TRBJ2-7, the V gene TRBV11-3, with 7 bases aligning to TRBD1. V gave up 1 base and J gave up 4 bases; unmatched junction bases: 10. The germline gives CDR1 SGHNT, CDR2 YENEEA. The CDR3 consists of 16 residues. CDR3 sequence reads: CASSLGPTGVRYEQYF. The CDR3 DNA reads as TGTGCCAGCAGCTTAGGGCCCACAGGGGTTCGGTACGAGCAGTACTTC.

This chain connects TRBV6-1 to TRBJ2-5; 8 positions match TRBD2. J was trimmed by 4 bases and V by 0 bases; bases with no gene match: 4. The CDR3 contains 15 residues. In germline, CDR1 is MNHNS, CDR2 SASEGT. This chain's CDR3 is CASSEAGTSIETQYF. CDR3 DNA: TGTGCCAGCAGTGAAGCGGGGACTAGTATAGAGACCCAGTACTTC.

This chain joins TRBV7-8 and TRBJ2-5; 11 positions match TRBD2. CDR1 and CDR2 (germline): SGHVS, FQNEAQ. CDR3 length: 15 amino acids. J gave up 4 bases and V 1 base, and 2 bases lay outside the gene matches. The CDR3 loop reads CASSLVLAGGETQYF. DNA for the CDR3: TGTGCCAGCAGCTTAGTGCTAGCGGGAGGAGAGACCCAGTACTTC.

The V gene is TRBV5-6, the J gene TRBJ2-5; 12 bases align to TRBD2. The CDR3 sequence is 15 residues long. Germline V gene lookup returns CDR1 SGHDT and CDR2 YYEEEE. Unmatched junction bases numbered 6, after V lost 4 bases and J lost 5 bases. CDR3 in amino acids: CASSRRLAGGETQYF. CDR3 in DNA: TGTGCCAGCAGCCGGCGGCTAGCGGGGGGGGAGACCCAGTACTTC.

The chain has TRBV27 and TRBJ2-2; D is unclear. Between the trimmed V and J ends, which lost 4 bases and 4 bases, there was a span of 10 bases. Per the germline V gene, CDR1 is MNHEY and CDR2 is SMNVEV (reference sequence). This CDR3 contains 14 residues. The CDR3 is CASSWPQSTGELFF. In DNA form, the CDR3 reads TGTGCCAGCAGTTGGCCCCAATCCACCGGGGAGCTGTTTTTT.

The rearrangement joins TRBV27 to TRBJ2-3; 12 positions match TRBD2. From germline, CDR1 is MNHEY and CDR2 SMNVEV (reference sequence). The CDR3 totals 16 residues. Trimming removed 5 bases from V and 1 base from J; junction bases left unmatched: 4. The CDR3 here is CASSGLAGPGTDTQYF. In nucleotides, the CDR3 is TGTGCCAGCAGTGGACTAGCGGGACCAGGCACAGATACGCAGTATTTT.

The rearrangement links TRBV11-3 to TRBJ2-2; 7 bases are a match to TRBD2. CDR1 SGHNT and CDR2 YENEEA come from the germline V gene. Unmatched junction bases numbered 4, after V lost 5 bases and J lost 1 base. CDR3 length: 15 amino acids. The CDR3 reads CASSPASGNTGELFF. In DNA form, the CDR3 reads TGTGCCAGCAGCCCCGCTAGCGGGAACACCGGGGAGCTGTTTTTT.

This clone was detected only once. The chain couples TRBV28 to TRBJ1-1; 8 bases match TRBD1. The CDR3 covers 16 residues. The trim removed 3 bases at V and 4 bases at J, leaving 10 bases unmatched. Germline loops: CDR1 MDHEN, CDR2 SYDVKM. The CDR3: CASSFPPTGVSTEAFF. The CDR3 DNA reads TGTGCCAGCAGTTTCCCCCCGACAGGGGTGAGCACTGAAGCTTTCTTT.